A selection of T cell receptor beta chains follows, all from one sample in a study of blood T cell repertoires in COVID-19. TCRdb's table, derived via immunoSEQ multiplex PCR, lists solely in-frame clones and lacks some. Of 140,000 to 150,000 clones in the sample, approximately 87% were seen once. The sample taken for sequencing was peripheral blood. Receptors originate from a woman between 45 and 60 years old with active or convalescent COVID-19. CDR3s include the opening cysteine and the closing phenylalanine or tryptophan. The D gene is left open where the match is weak.

TRBJ2-2 | TRBV10-3 | TRBD2 | 13 | CAIRGGGTGELFF | TGTGCCATCAGAGGCGGGGGGACCGGGGAGCTGTTTTTT
TRBJ1-2 | TRBV15 | NA | 14 | CATSRGLADYGYTF | TGTGCCACCAGCAGAGGCCTGGCGGACTATGGCTACACCTTC
TRBJ2-7 | TRBV3-1/TRBV3-2 | NA | 16 | CASSQGPGSVSYEQYF | TGTGCCAGCAGCCAAGGGCCTGGCTCCGTATCCTACGAGCAGTACTTC
TRBJ1-5 | TRBV18 | TRBD1 | 16 | CASSPVATGGGQPQHF | TGTGCCAGCTCACCAGTTGCAACAGGGGGCGGTCAGCCCCAGCATTTT
TRBJ1-2 | TRBV9 | NA | 16 | CASSIGIPQVEYGYTF | TGTGCCAGCAGCATAGGGATCCCACAGGTTGAGTATGGCTACACCTTC
TRBJ2-6 | TRBV7-9 | TRBD1 | 19 | CASSLTGAWGLSGANVLTF | TGTGCCAGCAGCCTCACAGGGGCTTGGGGTCTCTCTGGGGCCAACGTCCTGACTTTC
TRBJ1-2 | TRBV7-2 | NA | 16 | CASSPAPGLLSYGYTF | TGTGCCAGCAGCCCCGCACCGGGACTCCTTTCTTATGGCTACACCTTC
TRBJ1-1 | TRBV5-8 | NA | 12 | CASSLALTEAFF | TGTGCCAGCAGCTTAGCTCTCACTGAAGCTTTCTTT
TRBJ1-1 | TRBV7-3 | NA | 14 | CASSLSGGGTEAFF | TGTGCCAGCAGCTTAAGTGGAGGAGGCACTGAAGCTTTCTTT
TRBJ2-5 | TRBV4-3 | TRBD2 | 16 | CASSQDPTSGVETQYF | TGCGCCAGCAGCCAAGATCCAACTAGCGGGGTGGAGACCCAGTACTTC
TRBJ1-5 | TRBV6-1 | NA | 14 | CASSEAPGPQPQHF | TGTGCCAGCAGTGAAGCTCCAGGGCCTCAGCCCCAGCATTTT
TRBJ2-1 | TRBV19 | TRBD2 | 14 | CASSISGGAGEQFF | TGTGCCAGTAGTATAAGCGGGGGGGCTGGTGAGCAGTTCTTC
TRBJ2-1 | TRBV19 | TRBD2 | 15 | CASSIGGGAYNEQFF | TGTGCCAGTAGTATTGGGGGAGGGGCTTACAATGAGCAGTTCTTC
TRBJ1-3 | TRBV10-3 | NA | 15 | CAISESIGPGNTIYF | TGTGCCATCAGTGAGTCAATTGGGCCTGGAAACACCATATATTTT
TRBJ1-2 | TRBV12-3/TRBV12-4 | NA | 13 | CASSLPLAGGYTF | TGTGCCAGCAGCCTCCCTCTGGCGGGTGGCTACACCTTC
TRBJ1-6 | TRBV13 | NA | 14 | CASSLGTKGSPLHF | TGTGCCAGCAGCTTGGGGACTAAGGGTTCACCCCTCCACTTT
TRBJ1-2 | TRBV28 | TRBD1 | 16 | CASKNRWDSTINGYTF | TGTGCCAGCAAAAATCGATGGGACAGCACGATTAATGGCTACACCTTC